These 11 T cell receptor beta chains came from one sample sequenced in a study of spatial heterogeneity in lung cancer. The time point was: sample taken at primary tumor resection. From tumor, nontumor lung or frozen PBMC, whole RNA was taken unsorted for sequencing. MiXCR, applied by TCRdb to the 5' RACE reads, yields one record per CDR3 protein. This sample has about 92,000 distinct CDR3 sequences, with roughly 12% found just once. Specimen: PBMCs, collected at surgery. The receptors shown here come from a male donor with early-stage non-small cell lung cancer.

CDR3 DNA sequence: TGTGCCAGCAGGCAAAGGACAGGGAGCTACGAGCAGTACTTC. This codes for CASRQRTGSYEQYF. The chain combines TRBV6-1 with TRBJ2-7; TRBD1 aligns across 8 bases. The V gene's germline CDR1 is MNHNS and CDR2 SASEGT. The CDR3 has 14 residues. V lost 6 bases to trimming and J lost 3 bases; unmatched junction nucleotides: 7.

In its sample, this clonotype was seen once. The J gene is TRBJ1-4, the V gene TRBV2; D is undetermined. The CDR3 is 12 residues long. The germline gives CDR1 SNHLY, CDR2 FYNNEI. V lost 11 bases and J 5 bases, leaving 12 bases between the germline ends. This chain's CDR3 is CAGTRGNEKLFF. The CDR3 DNA reads as TGTGCCGGAACCAGAGGAAATGAAAAACTGTTTTTT.

The gene calls are TRBV7-2 and TRBJ2-5; 8 positions match TRBD2. The J segment lost 3 bases and the V segment lost 4 bases, leaving 10 bases of the junction unmatched. Germline CDR1 reads SGHTA; CDR2 reads FQGNSA. The CDR3 has 16 residues. CDR3 DNA sequence: TGTGCCAGCAGCTACGGGGCGTTAGCGGGGAAAGAGACCCAGTACTTC. It specifies CASSYGALAGKETQYF.

There are a few counts of this clonotype. The rearrangement uses TRBV20-1 and TRBJ1-5, with D perhaps TRBD1 (6 bases). V dropped 2 bases and J dropped 1 base, with 9 bases sitting between them. CDR1 is DFQATT, CDR2 SNEGSKA, per germline (reference sequence). The CDR3 spans 14 residues. Here the CDR3 reads CSARFGTSNQPQHF. In DNA, the CDR3 is TGCAGTGCTAGATTCGGGACAAGCAATCAGCCCCAGCATTTT.

The V and J genes are TRBV18 and TRBJ1-1; 9 nucleotides match TRBD1. The CDR3 contains 16 residues. J was trimmed by 3 bases and V by 3 bases; bases with no gene match: 8. The germline gives CDR1 KGHSH, CDR2 LQKENI. CDR3 coding DNA: TGTGCCAGCTCACCTTTCATACAGGGGGCCGACACTGAAGCTTTCTTT. Its translation is CASSPFIQGADTEAFF. The variable domain in full, completed from reference TRBV18 and TRBJ1-1, reads NAGVMQNPRHLVRRRGQEARLRCSPMKGHSHVYWYRQLPEEGLKFMVYLQKENIIDESGMPKERFSAEFPKEGPSILRIQQVVRGDSAAYFCASSPFIQGADTEAFFGQGTRLTVV.

This clonotype was seen a few times. The chain combines TRBV7-2 with TRBJ2-6; D remains unclear. CDR3 length: 14 residues. V was pared by 4 bases and J by 4 bases, with 8 bases between. Per the germline V gene, CDR1 is SGHTA and CDR2 is FQGNSA. The CDR3 sequence is CASSSAPGANVLTF. In DNA, the CDR3 is TGTGCCAGCAGCTCCGCTCCCGGGGCCAACGTCCTGACTTTC.

The chain combines TRBV6-2 or TRBV6-3 with TRBJ2-7, with D hard to call. Germline CDR1 reads MNHEY; CDR2 reads SVGEGT. This CDR3 has 12 amino acids. Trimming removed 2 bases from V and 3 bases from J, with 5 bases in between. CDR3 loop: CASSYVLYEQYF. The CDR3, as DNA: TGTGCCAGCAGTTACGTCCTCTACGAGCAGTACTTC.

J is TRBJ2-5 and V is TRBV7-2, with 8 bases that match TRBD1. The CDR3 has 15 residues. The germline CDR1 and CDR2 sequences are SGHTA and FQGNSA. V lost 5 bases to trimming and J lost 1 base; unmatched junction nucleotides: 6. CDR3 nucleotides: TGTGCCAGCAGCCCCGGACAGGGTGTCCAAGAGACCCAGTACTTC. This codes for CASSPGQGVQETQYF.

In its sample, this clonotype was seen a few times. The J gene is TRBJ2-2, the V gene TRBV10-3; TRBD1 aligns across 9 bases. The CDR3 consists of 14 residues. V lost 8 bases and J lost 4; bases outside the gene matches: 5. The V gene's germline CDR1 is ENHRY and CDR2 SYGVKD. The CDR3 reads CAIGGQGATGELFF. CDR3 bases: TGTGCCATCGGGGGACAGGGAGCCACCGGGGAGCTGTTTTTT.

This clonotype came up a few times. The chain has TRBV7-9 and TRBJ2-2, with a possible D match to TRBD1 (6 bases). The CDR3 loop spans 14 amino acids. Trimming removed 6 bases from V and 2 bases from J, with 10 bases in between. Per the germline V gene, CDR1 is SEHNR and CDR2 is FQNEAQ (reference sequence). The DNA for the CDR3 is TGTGCCAGCAGGGGGGACACCAACACCGGGGAGCTGTTTTTT. Translated: CASRGDTNTGELFF.

This clonotype turned up a few times. The CDR3 is CASSSTGGLIVSYNEQFF. The CDR3 DNA reads TGTGCCAGCAGTTCCACGGGGGGCCTTATCGTCTCCTACAATGAGCAGTTCTTC. The J gene is TRBJ2-1, the V gene TRBV12-3 or TRBV12-4, with TRBD2 as a possible D gene (7 bases). The V gene lost 4 bases and the J gene lost 0 bases, with 19 bases spanning the gap. This CDR3 has 18 residues.